The 30 T cell receptor beta chains reported below all come from one sample, sequenced in a study of CD8 T cells in Susac syndrome. With random hexamers, roughly 0.45 to 1 ug RNA was reverse transcribed. TCRdb independently ran MiXCR on the immunoSEQ multiplex PCR reads; one entry per CDR3 protein. Seen here are over 150,000 distinct CDR3 sequences, over 90% observed once, and the top ten hold around 0.094%. Sequencing was done on a sample of CD4+ T cells from PBMCs. The source is a human donor with Susac syndrome.

This sequence joins TRBV29-1 and TRBJ1-2; D is possibly TRBD1 (5 bases). V lost 0 bases and J 6 bases, leaving 14 bases between the germline ends. CDR1 SQVTM and CDR2 ANQGSEA come from the germline V gene. The CDR3 runs 14 residues. The CDR3 nucleotides read TGCAGCGTTGAAGATGGGCAGGGCCATGATGGCTACACCTTC. This gives the protein CSVEDGQGHDGYTF.

The rearrangement joins TRBV7-2 to TRBJ2-7; D may be TRBD1 (5 bases). Germline V gene sequence: CDR1 SGHTA, CDR2 FQGNSA. The CDR3 extends over 13 amino acids. V gave up 0 bases and J gave up 6 bases, with 9 bases separating them. Written as DNA, the CDR3 is TGTGCCAGCAGCTTAGCTTCTAGGGGCGAGCAGTACTTC. Translating gives CASSLASRGEQYF.

The genes are TRBV29-1 and TRBJ2-1, with a tentative D call TRBD2 (5 bases). Germline V gives CDR1 SQVTM, CDR2 ANQGSEA. V shed 1 base and J shed 8 bases, with 12 bases lying between them. The CDR3 totals 13 residues. CDR3 sequence (DNA): TGCAGCGTTGAAGGGCTAGCAGTGCATGAGCAGTTCTTC. Encoded protein: CSVEGLAVHEQFF.

The genes are TRBV27 and TRBJ2-7; D perhaps matches TRBD1 (5 bases). CDR1 and CDR2 from the germline V gene are MNHEY and SMNVEV (reference sequence). This CDR3 contains 12 residues. V shed 7 bases and J shed 4 bases, with 11 bases lying between them. Written as DNA, the CDR3 is TGTGCCAGCAAAGGGGCGCTTTACGAGCAGTACTTC. The encoded protein is CASKGALYEQYF.

The chain employs TRBV28 and TRBJ2-3; TRBD2 aligns across 8 bases. There are 14 residues in the CDR3. Trimming took 6 bases from V and 3 from J; bases not matched to a gene: 5. Germline V lookup: CDR1 MDHEN, CDR2 SYDVKM. The CDR3 loop is CASRSGGGTDTQYF. The CDR3 DNA follows: TGTGCCAGCAGGTCGGGAGGGGGGACAGATACGCAGTATTTT.

V and J are TRBV28 and TRBJ1-5; 12 nucleotides line up with TRBD1. The germline V gene encodes CDR1 MDHEN and CDR2 SYDVKM. V trimming: 6 bases; J trimming: 7 bases; junction bases outside the gene matches: 13. CDR3 length: 17 residues. The CDR3 DNA reads TGTGCCAGCAGCAACCCGGGACAGGGGGCCTTCGGACAGCCCCAGCATTTT. This gives the protein CASSNPGQGAFGQPQHF.

V usage is TRBV5-1 and J usage is TRBJ1-4; 9 bases agree with TRBD1. J lost 7 bases, V lost 4 bases, and 8 bases had no gene match. CDR1 and CDR2 from the germline V gene are SGHRS and YFSETQ. The CDR3 has 15 residues. CDR3 residues: CASSTEQGAIEKLFF. In DNA, the CDR3 is TGCGCCAGCAGCACCGAACAGGGGGCGATTGAAAAACTGTTTTTT.

The gene calls are TRBV15 and TRBJ1-4; unclear D gene. Trimming stripped 1 base from V and 3 bases from J, with 3 bases between. Germline CDR1 is LNHNV and CDR2 is YYDKDF (reference sequence). The length of the CDR3 is 13 residues. This CDR3 is CATSRGPNEKLFF. DNA for the CDR3: TGTGCCACCAGCAGAGGACCTAATGAAAAACTGTTTTTT.

As concerns this clonotype: One end of the junction is discordant with germline, which a read error may explain. The chain uses TRBV29-1 and TRBJ1-2; 9 bases are shared with TRBD1. The CDR3 is 10 residues long. The germline V gene encodes CDR1 SQVTM and CDR2 ANQGSEA. In DNA, the CDR3 is TGCAGCGTTGAAGGTCCGGGACAGGGCTTC. Translated, it gives CSVEGPGQGF.

The table lists this clonotype with a few counts. V usage is TRBV2 and J usage is TRBJ2-5; unclear D gene. The ends were cut back, 1 base at V and 6 bases at J, with 0 bases in the middle. This CDR3 has 10 amino acids. The germline V gene encodes CDR1 SNHLY and CDR2 FYNNEI. CDR3 nucleotides: TGTGCCAGCAGTGAAGAGACCCAGTACTTC. Translation gives CASSEETQYF.

This rearrangement joins TRBV20-1 to TRBJ2-5; D is unresolved. The CDR3 runs to 14 residues. V was shortened by 3 bases and J by 6 bases, with 17 bases between the two germline ends. CDR1 is DFQATT, CDR2 SNEGSKA, per germline (reference sequence). The CDR3, as DNA: TGCAGTGCTAGGTTCCCGGCCCGCCCCAAGACCCAGTACTTC. Its protein is CSARFPARPKTQYF.

The rearrangement joins TRBV12-3 or TRBV12-4 to TRBJ1-2; D is ambiguous. V was cut by 3 bases and J by 4 bases, with 6 bases left in between. CDR3 length: 12 amino acids. The CDR3 sequence is CASSFSIYGYTF. For the CDR3, the DNA is TGTGCCAGCAGTTTCAGCATCTATGGCTACACCTTC.

CDR3 nucleotide sequence: TGCAGTGCTAACCGACAGGAGGGAGCTATGAAGCCCCAGCATTTT. Protein: CSANRQEGAMKPQHF. The chain has TRBV20-1 and TRBJ1-5; D might be TRBD1 (6 bases). Trimming left V 4 bases short and J 8 bases short, with 21 bases between. Germline CDR1 is DFQATT and CDR2 is SNEGSKA (reference sequence). The CDR3 length is 15 residues.

This clonotype was seen only once. The rearrangement joins TRBV7-2 to TRBJ1-1; no clear D gene. With 5 bases removed from V and 0 bases from J, the gap between germline ends came to 7 bases. This CDR3 is built from 13 residues. The germline V gene has CDR1 SGHTA and CDR2 FQGNSA. The CDR3 region is CASSPQLNTEAFF. DNA for the CDR3: TGTGCCAGCAGCCCCCAGTTGAACACTGAAGCTTTCTTT.

The rearrangement joins TRBV7-2 to TRBJ2-5; D is unresolved. This CDR3 region has 14 residues. V was cut by 5 bases and J by 4 bases, with 14 bases left in between. In germline, CDR1 is SGHTA, CDR2 FQGNSA. The CDR3 spells CASSPSSVVETQYF. CDR3 nucleotides: TGTGCCAGCAGCCCGAGCTCAGTAGTAGAGACCCAGTACTTC.

This clonotype was seen a single time. The chain joins TRBV20-1 to TRBJ2-1; D remains ambiguous. Germline V gene data show CDR1 as DFQATT and CDR2 as SNEGSKA (reference sequence). V lost 0 bases and J 5 bases, leaving 5 bases between the germline ends. This CDR3 region has 12 residues. In nucleotides, the CDR3 is TGCAGTGCTAGAGAAGGAGACAATGAGCAGTTCTTC. Translation gives CSAREGDNEQFF.

This clonotype occurred once. The chain has TRBV23-1 and TRBJ2-7; TRBD2 aligns across 9 bases. TRBV23-1 is an open reading frame whose function is uncertain. The CDR3 is 15 residues long. The J segment lost 3 bases and the V segment lost 7 bases, leaving 10 bases of the junction unmatched. CDR3 sequence (DNA): TGCGCCAGCACCCGCGGGAGGGCCTATAGCTACGAGCAGTACTTC. Protein sequence: CASTRGRAYSYEQYF.

This clonotype has a single count. The chain employs TRBV2 and TRBJ1-2, with 8 bases that match TRBD1. Germline loops: CDR1 SNHLY, CDR2 FYNNEI. V was pared by 7 bases and J by 5 bases, with 12 bases of the junction left unmatched. This CDR3 has 15 amino acids. Here the CDR3 DNA reads TGTGCCAGCACGGCTTCAGGGGGCGGGAGGTATGGCTACACCTTC. The encoded protein is CASTASGGGRYGYTF.

V and J are TRBV21-1 and TRBJ2-2; the table assigns TRBD2, which was not confirmed against the DNA. TRBV21-1 is an annotated pseudogene. The CDR3 extends over 17 amino acids. CDR3 loop: CASSKSARGIRGGELFF. The CDR3 DNA reads as TGTGCCAGCAGCAAATCCGCCCGCGGTATACGGGGCGGGGAGCTGTTTTTT.

The chain joins TRBV28 to TRBJ2-1, with TRBD2 matching 9 bases. The CDR3 runs 15 residues. Trimming cost V 4 bases and J 4 bases; bases outside gene matches: 5. The germline gives CDR1 MDHEN, CDR2 SYDVKM. CDR3 region: CASSSVLAGYNEQFF. The CDR3 DNA reads TGTGCCAGCAGTTCAGTACTAGCGGGTTACAATGAGCAGTTCTTC. Together with reference TRBV28 and TRBJ2-1, the CDR3 gives the full variable domain: DVKVTQSSRYLVKRTGEKVFLECVQDMDHENMFWYRQDPGLGLRLIYFSYDVKMKEKGDIPEGYSVSREKKERFSLILESASTNQTSMYLCASSSVLAGYNEQFFGPGTRLTVL.

This clonotype came up once. The chain links TRBV20-1 to TRBJ2-5, with D tentatively TRBD2 (7 bases). Germline lookup yields CDR1 DFQATT and CDR2 SNEGSKA (reference sequence). V lost 1 base to trimming and J lost 5 bases, with 11 bases between them. The CDR3 loop spans 13 amino acids. The CDR3 region is CSARAGGRETQYF. In nucleotides, the CDR3 is TGCAGTGCTAGAGCGGGGGGCCGGGAGACCCAGTACTTC.

This clonotype turned up a few times. The V and J genes are TRBV7-2 and TRBJ2-5, with 10 bases fitting TRBD2. Germline CDR1 is SGHTA and CDR2 is FQGNSA. After removal of 0 bases from V and 5 bases from J, the junction contained 3 bases not matched to a gene. CDR3 length: 15 residues. This CDR3 reads CASSLASGRRETQYF. CDR3 nucleotides: TGTGCCAGCAGCTTAGCTAGCGGGAGGAGGGAGACCCAGTACTTC.

The chain recombines TRBV7-9 with TRBJ2-7; D remains unclear. The V end lost 4 bases, the J end lost 0 bases, and 4 bases lay between the germline ends. CDR1 and CDR2 (germline): SEHNR, FQNEAQ (reference sequence). The CDR3 length is 12 residues. The CDR3 DNA follows: TGTGCCAGCAGCTCCATCTCCTACGAGCAGTACTTC. It encodes CASSSISYEQYF.

The rearrangement links TRBV12-3 or TRBV12-4 to TRBJ2-5, with a possible D match to TRBD2 (5 bases). The CDR3 totals 17 residues. V shed 6 bases and J shed 2 bases, with 22 bases lying between them. CDR3: CASSPFYAGSYQETQYF. CDR3 DNA sequence: TGTGCCAGCAGCCCTTTCTATGCGGGCAGTTATCAAGAGACCCAGTACTTC.

The rearrangement uses TRBV13 and TRBJ2-3; tentative D call: TRBD2 (6 bases). The V and J ends lost 2 bases and 2 bases respectively, with 8 bases between them. Germline V gene lookup returns CDR1 PRHDT and CDR2 FYEKMQ (reference sequence). The length of the CDR3 is 14 residues. The CDR3 nucleotides are TGTGCCAGCAGCTTAATGCGGGACACAGATACGCAGTATTTT. As protein: CASSLMRDTDTQYF.

The chain carries TRBV6-6 and TRBJ2-7; 9 nucleotides match TRBD1. V was clipped by 3 bases and J by 6 bases; unmatched bases: 6. Germline assignment: CDR1 MNHNY and CDR2 SVGAGI (reference sequence). This CDR3 region has 14 residues. This chain's CDR3 is CASSYRDREAEQYF. The CDR3 coding sequence is TGTGCCAGCAGTTATCGGGACAGGGAGGCCGAGCAGTACTTC.

This clonotype appeared a single time. The rearrangement joins TRBV6-1 to TRBJ2-5, with TRBD2 identical over 15 bases. The CDR3 consists of 19 residues. Germline-derived CDR1 and CDR2 are MNHNS and SASEGT. V shed 6 bases, J shed 2 bases, and the junction held 13 bases outside the gene matches. DNA for the CDR3: TGTGCCAGCAGCCGGGGACTAGCGGGAGGACTGGGGCTTCAAGAGACCCAGTACTTC. The encoded protein is CASSRGLAGGLGLQETQYF.

V gene TRBV6-5 combines with J gene TRBJ2-6; D gene uncertain. CDR1 and CDR2 from the germline V gene are MNHEY and SVGAGI. Trimming shortened V by 6 bases and J by 4 bases, and 10 bases separated the two germline ends. The CDR3 sequence is 14 residues long. The CDR3 sequence: CASSPAGGANVLTF. The CDR3 DNA reads TGTGCCAGCAGCCCTGCTGGCGGGGCCAACGTCCTGACTTTC.

V gene TRBV30 combines with J gene TRBJ1-1, with D perhaps matching TRBD1 (6 bases). CDR1 is GTSNPN and CDR2 is SVGIG in the germline V gene (reference sequence). V was cut by 5 bases and J by 1 base, with 14 bases left in between. There are 14 residues in the CDR3. CDR3 residues: CAWSPGTRNTEAFF. CDR3 in DNA: TGTGCCTGGTCGCCCGGGACACGGAACACTGAAGCTTTCTTT.

This chain links TRBV28 with TRBJ1-2; 8 bases agree with TRBD1. Germline V gives CDR1 MDHEN, CDR2 SYDVKM. Trimming removed 6 bases from V and 5 bases from J; junction bases left unmatched: 5. CDR3 size: 13 residues. The chain's CDR3 is CASRRGQGYGYTF. The DNA for the CDR3 is TGTGCCAGCAGGCGAGGACAGGGTTATGGCTACACCTTC.